Below are 20 T cell receptor beta chains sequenced from a single sample in a study of cytomegalovirus exposure and HLA in healthy donors. The PCR used 60 Vbeta and 13 Jbeta primers. Clones were read by immunoSEQ multiplex PCR, and TCRdb kept only the in-frame ones, dropping some. The sample lists some 120,000 clones, about 84% occurring once. Sequencing was carried out using PBMCs. These receptors came from a man in his forties or fifties in good health and CMV-seronegative.

V gene TRBV25-1 combines with J gene TRBJ2-7, with D maybe TRBD2 (5 bases). V lost 0 bases to trimming and J lost 6 bases, with 12 bases between them. This CDR3 spans 14 amino acids. Germline V CDR1 and CDR2: MGHDK, SYGVNS. In nucleotides, the CDR3 is TGTGCCAGCAGTGAATACGAGCCCACTAGCGAGCAGTACTTC. Protein: CASSEYEPTSEQYF.

The J gene is TRBJ1-1, the V gene TRBV5-1; TRBD1 aligns across 8 bases. This CDR3 has 14 residues. V trimming: 3 bases; J trimming: 8 bases; junction bases outside the gene matches: 9. In germline, CDR1 is SGHRS, CDR2 YFSETQ. The CDR3 loop is CASSSQGQELEAFF. The CDR3 nucleotides read TGCGCCAGCAGCTCCCAGGGACAGGAGTTAGAAGCTTTCTTT.

The rearrangement uses TRBV10-3 and TRBJ1-1, with D tentatively TRBD1 (5 bases). The CDR3 spans 15 residues. Germline V CDR1 and CDR2: ENHRY, SYGVKD. V gave up 5 bases and J gave up 4 bases, with 17 bases separating them. Here the CDR3 reads CAISHAVGQGTEAFF. The CDR3 DNA sequence: TGTGCCATCAGTCATGCGGTAGGCCAGGGCACTGAAGCTTTCTTT.

As DNA, the CDR3 is TGTGCCAGCAGTCTACAGGGGGCGCGGTGGAACATTCAGTACTTC. Amino acid sequence: CASSLQGARWNIQYF. This chain joins TRBV7-9 and TRBJ2-4; 9 positions agree with TRBD1. This CDR3 spans 15 amino acids. Germline loops: CDR1 SEHNR, CDR2 FQNEAQ (reference sequence). With V trimmed by 6 bases and J by 7 bases, 10 bases remained unmatched.

This clone was counted between two and nine times. The chain employs TRBV28 and TRBJ1-4; TRBD1 matches 8 bases. The germline V gene encodes CDR1 MDHEN and CDR2 SYDVKM. The junction had 3 bases not matched to a gene; V was cut back by 2 bases and J by 4 bases. This CDR3 contains 15 residues. The CDR3 region is CASSLPGGGNEKLFF. CDR3 coding DNA: TGTGCCAGCAGTTTACCAGGGGGCGGTAATGAAAAACTGTTTTTT.

The chain has TRBV7-3 and TRBJ2-2; no clear D. CDR1 is SGHTA and CDR2 is FQGTGA in the germline V gene. The CDR3 extends over 15 amino acids. The V gene lost 0 bases and the J gene lost 6 bases, with 11 bases spanning the gap. The CDR3 nucleotides read TGTGCCAGCAGCTTAACGTCAAATACAGCCGGGGAGCTGTTTTTT. Protein product: CASSLTSNTAGELFF.

This sequence joins TRBV2 and TRBJ1-1, with D unresolved. The V end lost 7 bases, the J end lost 0 bases, and 12 bases lay between the germline ends. Germline lookup yields CDR1 SNHLY and CDR2 FYNNEI. The CDR3 covers 14 residues. DNA of the CDR3: TGTGCCAGCAAGTTAGCGGGCATGAACACTGAAGCTTTCTTT. This gives the protein CASKLAGMNTEAFF.

The chain joins TRBV19 to TRBJ1-5; no definite D call. Trimming stripped 3 bases from V and 0 bases from J, with 12 bases between. The CDR3 sequence is 16 residues long. CDR1 is LNHDA, CDR2 SQIVND, per germline (reference sequence). CDR3 DNA: TGTGCCAGTAGTATCATGGTTGGGAGTAGCAATCAGCCCCAGCATTTT. Protein sequence: CASSIMVGSSNQPQHF.

The chain recombines TRBV5-6 with TRBJ1-2, with D perhaps matching TRBD1 (6 bases). Trimming stripped 4 bases from V and 8 bases from J, with 15 bases between. Germline V CDR1 and CDR2: SGHDT, YYEEEE. There are 13 residues in the CDR3. In DNA, the CDR3 is TGTGCCAGCAGCCCTACAGGGTCGGAAGGCTACACCTTC. This translates into CASSPTGSEGYTF.

Concerning this clone: Germline and junction disagree at one end, which may indicate a read error. The rearrangement uses TRBV7-9 and TRBJ2-1; 7 nucleotides align to TRBD1. The length of the CDR3 is 15 residues. Germline loops: CDR1 SEHNR, CDR2 FQNEAQ (reference sequence). CDR3 coding DNA: TGTGCCAGCACCTTACTAGGGGGCCCCTACAATGAGCAGTTCTTC. This translates into CASTLLGGPYNEQFF.

J is TRBJ1-2 and V is TRBV7-2; D is possibly TRBD1 (6 bases). Trimming stripped 9 bases from V and 4 bases from J, with 12 bases between. Per germline, CDR1 SGHTA and CDR2 FQGNSA. The CDR3 is 12 amino acids. The CDR3 DNA sequence: TGTGCCAGTCCCCAAGGGGGCTATGGCTACACCTTC. It encodes CASPQGGYGYTF.

The V call is TRBV15, the J call TRBJ2-2, with D maybe TRBD2 (5 bases). V was shortened by 5 bases and J by 2 bases, with 18 bases between the two germline ends. Germline CDR1 reads LNHNV; CDR2 reads YYDKDF (reference sequence). The CDR3 totals 17 residues. The CDR3 spells CATSYLLRTLNTGELFF. In DNA form, the CDR3 reads TGTGCCACCAGCTACCTCCTGCGGACTCTCAACACCGGGGAGCTGTTTTTT. Full variable domain (outside the CDR3, taken from reference TRBV15 and TRBJ2-2): DAMVIQNPRYQVTQFGKPVTLSCSQTLNHNVMYWYQQKSSQAPKLLFHYYDKDFNNEADTPDNFQSRRPNTSFCFLDIRSPGLGDTAMYLCATSYLLRTLNTGELFFGEGSRLTVL.

This chain links TRBV7-9 with TRBJ2-3; D is perhaps TRBD2 (5 bases). The CDR3 runs to 13 residues. With 4 bases removed from V and 6 bases from J, the gap between germline ends came to 11 bases. Germline V lookup: CDR1 SEHNR, CDR2 FQNEAQ (reference sequence). The CDR3 spells CASSSRGSDTQYF. The DNA for the CDR3 is TGTGCCAGCAGCTCACGGGGTTCGGATACGCAGTATTTT.

The V and J genes are TRBV2 and TRBJ1-5, with 12 bases identical to TRBD1. With V trimmed by 6 bases and J by 5 bases, 5 bases remained unmatched. CDR3 size: 15 residues. CDR1 SNHLY and CDR2 FYNNEI come from the germline V gene. Here the CDR3 DNA reads TGTGCCAGCAGGGGACAGGGGGCGCTGGATCAGCCCCAGCATTTT. Encoded protein: CASRGQGALDQPQHF.

This clone was counted between two and nine times. V and J are TRBV6-5 and TRBJ1-1, with 9 bases identical to TRBD1. The CDR3 has 15 residues. The germline V gene has CDR1 MNHEY and CDR2 SVGAGI. V gave up 5 bases and J gave up 1 base; unmatched junction bases: 5. The CDR3 protein is CASSQGQGWNTEAFF. The CDR3 coding sequence is TGTGCCAGCAGTCAGGGACAGGGTTGGAACACTGAAGCTTTCTTT.

Only a few counts were recorded for this clone. The chain employs TRBV2 and TRBJ2-2; TRBD1 matches at 8 bases. The V gene's germline CDR1 is SNHLY and CDR2 FYNNEI. V lost 4 bases to trimming and J lost 1 base; unmatched junction nucleotides: 2. The CDR3 is 15 residues long. This CDR3 is CASSGQGRNTGELFF. The CDR3 DNA follows: TGTGCCAGCAGTGGACAGGGGAGGAACACCGGGGAGCTGTTTTTT.

This clone was recorded a few times. V and J are TRBV5-1 and TRBJ2-7; D remains ambiguous. The CDR3 is 15 residues long. Germline CDR1 is SGHRS and CDR2 is YFSETQ. The germline V and J ends were trimmed by 2 bases and 6 bases, with 18 bases remaining between them. The CDR3 loop is CASSLPRDDFLEQYF. The CDR3 DNA sequence: TGCGCCAGCAGCTTACCGAGAGATGACTTCCTCGAGCAGTACTTC.

This clone was picked up a small number of times. The chain uses TRBV7-9 and TRBJ2-2, with TRBD1 matching 8 bases. Per germline, CDR1 SEHNR and CDR2 FQNEAQ (reference sequence). V gave up 4 bases and J gave up 6 bases; unmatched junction bases: 7. This CDR3 has 15 residues. In nucleotides, the CDR3 is TGTGCCAGCAGCTCTCTGACAGGGGTACCCGGGGAGCTGTTTTTT. Its protein is CASSSLTGVPGELFF.

This rearrangement joins TRBV7-2 to TRBJ1-5; weak D call: TRBD1 (5 bases). The CDR3 sequence is 16 residues long. V was shortened by 1 base and J by 2 bases, with 12 bases between the two germline ends. Germline V CDR1 and CDR2: SGHTA, FQGNSA. The CDR3 coding sequence is TGTGCCAGCAGCTTAGTAGGTCCGGGGGGCAATCAGCCCCAGCATTTT. This gives the protein CASSLVGPGGNQPQHF.

J is TRBJ2-1 and V is TRBV27, with D possibly matching TRBD2 (6 bases). The germline V and J ends were trimmed by 2 bases and 4 bases, with 9 bases remaining between them. Germline-derived CDR1 and CDR2 are MNHEY and SMNVEV (reference sequence). This CDR3 contains 14 residues. CDR3 DNA sequence: TGTGCCAGCAGTTTACTGGCGGGGTACAATGAGCAGTTCTTC. This encodes CASSLLAGYNEQFF.